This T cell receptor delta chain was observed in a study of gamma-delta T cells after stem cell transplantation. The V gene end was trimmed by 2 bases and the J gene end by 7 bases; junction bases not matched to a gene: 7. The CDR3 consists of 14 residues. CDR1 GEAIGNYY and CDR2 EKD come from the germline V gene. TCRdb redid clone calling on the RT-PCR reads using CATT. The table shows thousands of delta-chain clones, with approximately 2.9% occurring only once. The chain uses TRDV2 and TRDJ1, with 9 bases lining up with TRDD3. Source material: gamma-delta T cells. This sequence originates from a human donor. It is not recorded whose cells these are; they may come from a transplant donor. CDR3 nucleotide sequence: TGTGCCTGTGACAGACTGGGGGAACCCCCTAAACTCATCTTT. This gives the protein CACDRLGEPPKLIF.